This T cell receptor (beta chain) was recovered during a study of shared clonotypes between healthy human individuals. Study as a whole: The study used three CD4 naive, three CD4 memory, two CD8 naive and one CD8 memory plate per donor.

Concerning this clone itself: Its antigen is not identified.

The study's findings and limits: Generation probability values for non-shared clonotypes were lower than those for clonotypes shared by all four donors. An effect of sequencing depth on clonotype sharing among donors was expected.

Repertoires were generated with immunoSEQ multiplex PCR, while TCRdb's copy carries only in-frame clones and drops some. Among 2 million to 3 million clones listed, more than 90% were seen once. Negatively enriched CD4+ T cells were divided by CD45RA into naive and memory. The germline V gene encodes CDR1 SGHNT and CDR2 YYREEE (reference sequence). This CDR3 has 16 amino acids. Deletions cut 4 bases from V and 2 bases from J, with 18 bases between. The chain joins TRBV5-4 to TRBJ1-2; D is undetermined. The specimen was naive CD4+ T cells sorted from blood. Described subset: CD45RA+ positively selected. This TCR was recovered from a man between 18 and 29 years old in good health. The chain's CDR3 is CASSPTLGNNNYGYTF. The CDR3 DNA sequence: TGTGCCAGCAGCCCAACCCTAGGGAATAACAACTATGGCTACACCTTC.